What follows are 3 T cell receptor beta chains derived from one specimen sequenced in a study of T cells in localized non-small cell lung cancer. Clones were sequenced by immunoSEQ multiplex PCR, and TCRdb holds only the in-frame ones, with some missing. Here the sample spans approximately 19,000 clones, about 80% being singletons. Sequenced material: peripheral blood, taken before any cancer treatment. The receptor source for this set is a man between 40 and 75 years old with stage I lung adenocarcinoma.

The rearrangement uses TRBV19 and TRBJ2-7; D gene uncertain. This CDR3 is built from 17 residues. With 3 bases removed from V and 6 bases from J, the gap between germline ends came to 24 bases. Germline CDR1 is LNHDA and CDR2 is SQIVND (reference sequence). CDR3 nucleotides: TGTGCCAGTAGTATGTTCTATAGGGCCAGCAGTTTTGGCGAGCAGTACTTC. Translation: CASSMFYRASSFGEQYF.

V and J are TRBV11-2 and TRBJ1-2; 7 nucleotides line up with TRBD1. With V trimmed by 3 bases and J by 8 bases, 6 bases remained unmatched. Germline CDR1 SGHAT, CDR2 FQNNGV. The CDR3 sequence is 13 residues long. Here the CDR3 DNA reads TGTGCCAGCAGCTTTGCAGGGGGGTACGGCTACACCTTC. Protein sequence: CASSFAGGYGYTF.

This rearrangement joins TRBV7-8 to TRBJ2-1; possible D gene TRBD2, 7 bases. The CDR3 spans 14 residues. The V gene lost 1 base and the J gene lost 14 bases, with 18 bases spanning the gap. Germline CDR1 SGHVS, CDR2 FQNEAQ. CDR3 in amino acids: CASSLDRVQGGEFF. CDR3 sequence (DNA): TGTGCCAGCAGCTTAGACAGAGTACAGGGAGGGGAGTTCTTC.